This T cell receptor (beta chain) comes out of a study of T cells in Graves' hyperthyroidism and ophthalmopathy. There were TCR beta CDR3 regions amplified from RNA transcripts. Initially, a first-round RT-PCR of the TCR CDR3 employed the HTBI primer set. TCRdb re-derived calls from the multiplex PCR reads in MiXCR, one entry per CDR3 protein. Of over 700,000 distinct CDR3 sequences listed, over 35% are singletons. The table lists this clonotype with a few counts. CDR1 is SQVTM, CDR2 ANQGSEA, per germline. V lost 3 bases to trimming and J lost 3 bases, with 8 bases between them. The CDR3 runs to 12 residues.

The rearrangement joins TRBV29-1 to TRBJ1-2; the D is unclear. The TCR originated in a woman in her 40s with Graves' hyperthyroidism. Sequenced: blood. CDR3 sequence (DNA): TGCAGCGTTGACGTCGGATACTATGGCTACACCTTC. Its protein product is CSVDVGYYGYTF.